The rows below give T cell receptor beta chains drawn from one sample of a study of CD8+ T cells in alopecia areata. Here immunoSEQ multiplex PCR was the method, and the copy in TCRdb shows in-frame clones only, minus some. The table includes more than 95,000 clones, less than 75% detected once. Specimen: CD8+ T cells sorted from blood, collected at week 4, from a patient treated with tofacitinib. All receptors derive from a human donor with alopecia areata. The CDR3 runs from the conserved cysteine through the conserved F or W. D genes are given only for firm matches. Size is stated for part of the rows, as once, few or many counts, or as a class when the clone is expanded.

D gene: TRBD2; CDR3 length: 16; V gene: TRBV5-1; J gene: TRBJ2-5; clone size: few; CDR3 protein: CASSLVGTSGSETQYF; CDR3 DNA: TGCGCCAGCAGCTTGGTCGGGACTAGCGGTTCAGAGACCCAGTACTTC
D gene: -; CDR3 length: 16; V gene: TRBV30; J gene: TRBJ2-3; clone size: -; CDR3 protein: CAWGQGESFVTDTQYF; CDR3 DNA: TGTGCCTGGGGGCAGGGTGAATCATTCGTCACAGATACGCAGTATTTT
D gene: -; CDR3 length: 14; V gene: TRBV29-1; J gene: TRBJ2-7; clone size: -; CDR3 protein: CSVEDGRQNYEQYF; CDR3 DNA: TGCAGCGTTGAAGATGGTCGACAGAACTACGAGCAGTACTTC
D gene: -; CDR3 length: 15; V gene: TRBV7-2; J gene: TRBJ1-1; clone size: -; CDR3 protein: CASSLGRGVNTEAFF; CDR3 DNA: TGTGCCAGCAGCTTGGGAAGGGGGGTGAACACTGAAGCTTTCTTT
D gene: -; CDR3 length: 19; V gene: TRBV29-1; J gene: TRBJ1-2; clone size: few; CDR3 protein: CSVESSESNRRDFLYGYTF; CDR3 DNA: TGCAGCGTTGAATCATCGGAATCGAATCGAAGGGACTTTCTCTATGGCTACACCTTC
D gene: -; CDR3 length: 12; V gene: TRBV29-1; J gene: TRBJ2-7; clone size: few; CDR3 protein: CSVDGGDYEQYF; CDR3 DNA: TGCAGCGTTGATGGAGGAGACTACGAGCAGTACTTC
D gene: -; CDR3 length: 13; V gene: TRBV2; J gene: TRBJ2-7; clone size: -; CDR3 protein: CASSVNPSYEQYF; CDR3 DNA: TGTGCCAGCAGTGTCAATCCCTCCTACGAGCAGTACTTC
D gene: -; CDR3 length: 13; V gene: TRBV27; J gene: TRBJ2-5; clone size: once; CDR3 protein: CASSVIPRETQYF; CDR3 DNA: TGTGCCAGCAGTGTCATACCGAGAGAGACCCAGTACTTC
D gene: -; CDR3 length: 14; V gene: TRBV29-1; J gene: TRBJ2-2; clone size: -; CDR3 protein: CSVDEGALAGELFF; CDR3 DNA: TGCAGCGTTGACGAAGGGGCGCTGGCCGGGGAGCTGTTTTTT
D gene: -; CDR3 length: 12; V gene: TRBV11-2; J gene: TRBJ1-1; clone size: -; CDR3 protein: CASQHGVSEAFF; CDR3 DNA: TGTGCCTCCCAGCACGGGGTGTCTGAAGCTTTCTTT
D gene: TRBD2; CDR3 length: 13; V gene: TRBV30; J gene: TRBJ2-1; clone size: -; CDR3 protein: CASLAGSYNEQFF; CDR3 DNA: TGTGCCTCACTAGCGGGGAGTTACAATGAGCAGTTCTTC
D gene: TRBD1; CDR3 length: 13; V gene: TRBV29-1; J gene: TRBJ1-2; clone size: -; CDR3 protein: CSAWTGGVYGYTF; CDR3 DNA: TGCAGCGCTTGGACAGGGGGCGTCTATGGCTACACCTTC
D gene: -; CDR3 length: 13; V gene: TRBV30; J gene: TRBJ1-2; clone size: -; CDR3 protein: CAWNLPGGYGYTF; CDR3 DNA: TGTGCCTGGAACCTTCCGGGGGGGTATGGCTACACCTTC
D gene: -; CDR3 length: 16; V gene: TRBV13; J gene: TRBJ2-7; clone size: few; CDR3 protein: CASSLGGGGLSYEQYF; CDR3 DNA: TGTGCCAGCAGCTTAGGTGGCGGGGGCCTCTCCTACGAGCAGTACTTC
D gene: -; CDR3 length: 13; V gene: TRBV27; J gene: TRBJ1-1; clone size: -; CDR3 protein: CASSFSPRAEAFF; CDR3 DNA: TGTGCCAGCAGTTTCTCTCCAAGGGCTGAAGCTTTCTTT
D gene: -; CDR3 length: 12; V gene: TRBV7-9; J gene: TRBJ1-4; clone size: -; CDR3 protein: CASSSRDEKLFF; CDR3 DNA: TGTGCCAGCAGCTCAAGGGACGAAAAACTGTTTTTT
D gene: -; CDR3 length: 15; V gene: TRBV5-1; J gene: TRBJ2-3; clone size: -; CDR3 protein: CASSGRGASTDTQYF; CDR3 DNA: TGCGCCAGCAGCGGGAGAGGGGCAAGCACAGATACGCAGTATTTT
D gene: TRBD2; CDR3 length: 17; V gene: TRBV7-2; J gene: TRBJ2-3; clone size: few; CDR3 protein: CASSLAERGADTDTQYF; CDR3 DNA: TGTGCCAGCAGCTTAGCGGAGCGGGGGGCCGACACAGATACGCAGTATTTT
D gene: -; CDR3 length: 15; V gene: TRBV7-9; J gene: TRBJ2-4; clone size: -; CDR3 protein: CASSLWSGDGDIQYF; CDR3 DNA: TGTGCCAGCAGCTTATGGTCAGGGGACGGGGACATTCAGTACTTC
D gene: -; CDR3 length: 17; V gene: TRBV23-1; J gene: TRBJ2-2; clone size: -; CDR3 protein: CASSQYEAGHLTGELFF; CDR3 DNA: TGCGCCAGCAGTCAATACGAGGCAGGACATTTGACCGGGGAGCTGTTTTTT
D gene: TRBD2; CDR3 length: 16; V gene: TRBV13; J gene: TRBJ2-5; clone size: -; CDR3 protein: CASSPRASGAQETQYF; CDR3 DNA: TGTGCCAGCAGCCCTCGGGCTAGCGGAGCCCAAGAGACCCAGTACTTC
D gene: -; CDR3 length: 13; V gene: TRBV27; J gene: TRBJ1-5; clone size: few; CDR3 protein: CASSDAGNQPQHF; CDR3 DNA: TGTGCCAGCAGTGACGCGGGGAATCAGCCCCAGCATTTT
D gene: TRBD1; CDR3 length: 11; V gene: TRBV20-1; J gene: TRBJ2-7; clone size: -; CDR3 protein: CSGIQGYEQYF; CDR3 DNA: TGCAGTGGGATACAGGGGTACGAGCAGTACTTC
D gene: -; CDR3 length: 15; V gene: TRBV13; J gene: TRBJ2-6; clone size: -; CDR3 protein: CASSLVGSGANVLTF; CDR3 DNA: TGTGCCAGCAGCTTAGTTGGATCTGGGGCCAACGTCCTGACTTTC
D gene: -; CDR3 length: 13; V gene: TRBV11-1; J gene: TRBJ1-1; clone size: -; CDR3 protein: CASSLDLPTEAFF; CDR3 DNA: TGTGCCAGCAGCTTAGATCTTCCGACTGAAGCTTTCTTT
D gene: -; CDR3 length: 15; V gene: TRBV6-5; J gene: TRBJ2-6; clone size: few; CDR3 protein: CASSYYWSGANVLTF; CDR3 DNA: TGTGCCAGCAGTTACTATTGGTCCGGGGCCAACGTCCTGACTTTC
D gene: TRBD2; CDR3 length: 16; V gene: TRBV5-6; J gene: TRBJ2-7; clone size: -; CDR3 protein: CASSPTPSGVSYEQYF; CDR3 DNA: TGTGCCAGCAGCCCCACTCCTAGCGGGGTGAGCTACGAGCAGTACTTC
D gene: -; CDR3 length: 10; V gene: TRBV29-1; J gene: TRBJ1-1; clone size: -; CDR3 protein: CSLTGTEAFF; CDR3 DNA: TGCAGCCTTACCGGGACAGAAGCTTTCTTT
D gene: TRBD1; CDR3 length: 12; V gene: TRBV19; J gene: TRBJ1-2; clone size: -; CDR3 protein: CASSGTGYGYTF; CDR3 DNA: TGTGCCAGTAGTGGGACAGGCTATGGCTACACCTTC
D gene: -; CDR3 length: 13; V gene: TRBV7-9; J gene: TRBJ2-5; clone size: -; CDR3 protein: CASSLAVQETQYF; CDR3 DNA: TGTGCCAGCAGCTTAGCCGTTCAAGAGACCCAGTACTTC
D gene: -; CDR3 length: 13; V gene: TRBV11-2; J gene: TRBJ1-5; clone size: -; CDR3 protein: CASSQDPSRGQHF; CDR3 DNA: TGTGCCAGCAGTCAAGATCCCAGTCGGGGCCAGCATTTT
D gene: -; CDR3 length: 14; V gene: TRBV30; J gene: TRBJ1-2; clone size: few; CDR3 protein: CAWMETWTPYGYTF; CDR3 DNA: TGTGCCTGGATGGAGACTTGGACCCCCTATGGCTACACCTTC
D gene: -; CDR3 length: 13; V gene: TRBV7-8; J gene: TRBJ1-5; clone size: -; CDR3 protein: CASSPGPSQPQHF; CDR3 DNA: TGTGCCAGCAGCCCCGGACCCAGTCAGCCCCAGCATTTT
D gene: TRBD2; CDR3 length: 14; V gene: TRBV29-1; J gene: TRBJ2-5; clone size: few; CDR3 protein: CSVEERGLQETQYF; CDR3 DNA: TGCAGCGTTGAGGAGCGGGGGTTACAAGAGACCCAGTACTTC
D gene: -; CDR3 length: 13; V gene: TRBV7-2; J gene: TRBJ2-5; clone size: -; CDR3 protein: CASTGTPQETQYF; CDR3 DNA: TGTGCCAGCACTGGCACACCCCAAGAGACCCAGTACTTC
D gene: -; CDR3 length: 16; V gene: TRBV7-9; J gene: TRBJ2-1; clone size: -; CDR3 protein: CASSVGTQGAYNEQFF; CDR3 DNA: TGTGCCAGCAGCGTCGGGACACAGGGAGCTTACAATGAGCAGTTCTTC
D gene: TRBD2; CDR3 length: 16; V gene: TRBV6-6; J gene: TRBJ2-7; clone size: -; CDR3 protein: CASSPGEPGGAYEQYF; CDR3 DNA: TGTGCCAGCAGCCCCGGGGAGCCCGGGGGGGCCTACGAGCAGTACTTC
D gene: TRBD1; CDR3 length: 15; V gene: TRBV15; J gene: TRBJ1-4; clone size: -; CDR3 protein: CATSSRTGDHEKLFF; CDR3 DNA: TGTGCCACCAGCAGCCGGACAGGGGATCATGAAAAACTGTTTTTT
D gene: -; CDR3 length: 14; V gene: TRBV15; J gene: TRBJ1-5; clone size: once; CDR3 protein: CATGTWGSNQPQHF; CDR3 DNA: TGTGCCACCGGGACGTGGGGCAGCAATCAGCCCCAGCATTTT
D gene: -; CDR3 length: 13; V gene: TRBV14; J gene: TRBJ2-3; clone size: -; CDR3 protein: CASSQDAGDTQYF; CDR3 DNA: TGTGCCAGCAGCCAAGATGCAGGAGATACGCAGTATTTT